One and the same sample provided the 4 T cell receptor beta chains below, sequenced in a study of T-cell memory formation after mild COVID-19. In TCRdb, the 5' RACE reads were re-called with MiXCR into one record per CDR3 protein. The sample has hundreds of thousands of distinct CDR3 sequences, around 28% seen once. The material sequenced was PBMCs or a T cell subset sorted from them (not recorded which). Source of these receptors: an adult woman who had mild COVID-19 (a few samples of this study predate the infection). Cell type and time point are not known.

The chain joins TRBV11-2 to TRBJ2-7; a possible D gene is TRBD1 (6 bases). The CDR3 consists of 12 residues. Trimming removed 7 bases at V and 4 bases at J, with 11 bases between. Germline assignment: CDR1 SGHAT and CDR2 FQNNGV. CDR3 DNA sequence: TGTGCCAGCACCATCAGGGGATACGAGCAGTACTTC. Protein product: CASTIRGYEQYF.

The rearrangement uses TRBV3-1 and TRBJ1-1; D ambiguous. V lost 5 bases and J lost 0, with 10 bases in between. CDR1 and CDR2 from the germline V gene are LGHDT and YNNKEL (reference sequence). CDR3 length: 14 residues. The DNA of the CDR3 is TGTGCCAGCAGCTTGGCAGACATGAACACTGAAGCTTTCTTT. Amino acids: CASSLADMNTEAFF.

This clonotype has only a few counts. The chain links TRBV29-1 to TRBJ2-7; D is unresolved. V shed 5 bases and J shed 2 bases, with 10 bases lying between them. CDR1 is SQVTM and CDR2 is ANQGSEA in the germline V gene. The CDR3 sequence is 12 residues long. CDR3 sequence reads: CSVLDPPYEQYF. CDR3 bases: TGCAGCGTTCTAGACCCCCCCTACGAGCAGTACTTC.

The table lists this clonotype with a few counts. The CDR3 DNA reads TGCGCCAGCAGCCAAGACCCACTAGCGGGGGGCGCAGATACGCAGTATTTT. Protein: CASSQDPLAGGADTQYF. V usage is TRBV4-1 and J usage is TRBJ2-3; 12 bases fit TRBD2. The CDR3 consists of 17 residues. Germline CDR1 MGHRA, CDR2 YSYEKL. Germline trimming cut 0 bases from V and 4 bases from J; bases unmatched to any gene: 5.